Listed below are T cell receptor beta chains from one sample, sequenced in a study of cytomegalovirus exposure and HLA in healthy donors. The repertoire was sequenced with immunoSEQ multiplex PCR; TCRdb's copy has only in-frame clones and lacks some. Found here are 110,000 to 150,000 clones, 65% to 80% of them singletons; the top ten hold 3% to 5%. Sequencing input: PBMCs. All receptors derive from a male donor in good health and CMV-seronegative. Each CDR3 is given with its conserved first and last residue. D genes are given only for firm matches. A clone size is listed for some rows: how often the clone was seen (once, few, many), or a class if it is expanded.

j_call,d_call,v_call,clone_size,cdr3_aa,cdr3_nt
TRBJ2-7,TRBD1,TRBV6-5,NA,CASSRLGQGAHEQYF,TGTGCCAGCAGTAGACTGGGACAGGGGGCTCACGAGCAGTACTTC
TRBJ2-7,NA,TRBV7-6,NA,CASSLTTGYEQYF,TGTGCCAGCAGCTTAACCACAGGTTACGAGCAGTACTTC
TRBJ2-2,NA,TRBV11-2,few,CASSPRGAGFDTGELFF,TGTGCCAGCAGCCCCCGGGGGGCGGGATTCGACACCGGGGAGCTGTTTTTT
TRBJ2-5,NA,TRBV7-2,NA,CASSLGSLNQETQYF,TGTGCCAGCAGCTTAGGTTCGCTAAACCAAGAGACCCAGTACTTC
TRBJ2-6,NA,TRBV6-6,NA,CASSYLGGSGANVLTF,TGTGCCAGCAGTTACTTAGGGGGAAGTGGGGCCAACGTCCTGACTTTC
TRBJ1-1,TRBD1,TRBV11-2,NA,CASSLPRDRGLTEAFF,TGTGCCAGCAGCTTACCGCGGGACAGGGGATTAACTGAAGCTTTCTTT
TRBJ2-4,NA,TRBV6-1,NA,CASSDNTGVWKYF,TGTGCCAGCAGTGATAATACAGGAGTGTGGAAGTACTTC
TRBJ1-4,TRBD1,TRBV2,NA,CASRDRGFATNEKLFF,TGTGCCAGCAGGGACAGGGGGTTCGCAACTAATGAAAAACTGTTTTTT
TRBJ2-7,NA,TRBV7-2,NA,CASSLAGVGNVGEQYF,TGTGCCAGCAGCTTAGCCGGGGTAGGGAATGTCGGCGAGCAGTACTTC
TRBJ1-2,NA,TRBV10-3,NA,CAISFTDNYGYTF,TGTGCCATCAGTTTTACTGATAACTATGGCTACACCTTC
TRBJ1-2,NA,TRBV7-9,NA,CASSFGGYGYTF,TGTGCCAGCAGCTTTGGAGGCTATGGCTACACCTTC
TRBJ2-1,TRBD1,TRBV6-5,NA,CASQQTGNNEQFF,TGTGCCAGCCAACAGACAGGGAACAATGAGCAGTTCTTC
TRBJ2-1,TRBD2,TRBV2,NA,CASKQLAGGGNEQFF,TGTGCCAGCAAACAACTAGCGGGGGGAGGCAATGAGCAGTTCTTC
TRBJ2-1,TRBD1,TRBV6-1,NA,CVSSEGQGAYNEQFF,TGTGTCAGCAGTGAAGGACAGGGGGCTTACAATGAGCAGTTCTTC
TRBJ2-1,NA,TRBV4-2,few,CASSQGGGVNEQFF,TGTGCCAGCAGCCAAGGAGGGGGGGTCAATGAGCAGTTCTTC
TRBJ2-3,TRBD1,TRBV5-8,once,CASSPLTGGGSTDTQYF,TGTGCCAGCAGCCCTCTGACAGGGGGAGGGAGCACAGATACGCAGTATTTT
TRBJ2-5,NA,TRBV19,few,CASSMWSGTQYF,TGTGCCAGTAGTATGTGGTCGGGGACCCAGTACTTC
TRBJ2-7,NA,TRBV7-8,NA,CASSSLPGLSYEQYF,TGTGCCAGCAGCTCACTTCCGGGACTTTCCTACGAGCAGTACTTC
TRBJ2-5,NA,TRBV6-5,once,CASSYGGTETQYF,TGTGCCAGCAGTTACGGCGGGACAGAGACCCAGTACTTC
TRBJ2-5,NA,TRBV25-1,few,CASSLETQYF,TGTGCCAGCAGTCTCGAGACCCAGTACTTC
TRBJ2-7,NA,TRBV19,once,CASSMFLFGSSYEQYF,TGTGCCAGTAGTATGTTTCTTTTCGGGAGCTCCTACGAGCAGTACTTC
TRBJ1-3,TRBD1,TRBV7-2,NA,CASSPQGANGNTIYF,TGTGCCAGCAGCCCCCAGGGGGCAAATGGAAACACCATATATTTT
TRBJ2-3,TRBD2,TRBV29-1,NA,CSVEVASGSTDTQYF,TGCAGCGTTGAAGTGGCTAGCGGAAGCACAGATACGCAGTATTTT